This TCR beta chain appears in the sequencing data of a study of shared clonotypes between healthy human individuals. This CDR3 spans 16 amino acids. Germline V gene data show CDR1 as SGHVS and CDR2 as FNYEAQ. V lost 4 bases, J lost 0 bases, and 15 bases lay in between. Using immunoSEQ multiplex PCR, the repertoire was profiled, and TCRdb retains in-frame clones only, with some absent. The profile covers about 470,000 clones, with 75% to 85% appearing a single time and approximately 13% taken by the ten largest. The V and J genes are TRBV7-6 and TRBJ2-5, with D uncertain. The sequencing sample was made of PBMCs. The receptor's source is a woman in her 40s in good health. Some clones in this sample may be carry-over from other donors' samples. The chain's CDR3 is CASSSSQWANQETQYF. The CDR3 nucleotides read TGTGCCAGCAGCTCAAGTCAGTGGGCGAACCAAGAGACCCAGTACTTC.